This TCR beta chain was sequenced for a study of Graves' ophthalmopathy and Graves' hyperthyroidism (dated by TCRdb to the late 2010s). Some background on the complete study: Peripheral blood was collected at initial diagnosis, prior to any treatment. To tell Graves' ophthalmopathy apart from Graves' hyperthyroidism, and to predict which patients would progress to ophthalmopathy, the study relied on TCR beta repertoire signatures. In total, 135 blood samples were TCR-sequenced: approximately 40 ophthalmopathy, some 75 hyperthyroidism and some 17 hyperthyroidism-to-ophthalmopathy patients. To explore V-J signatures that separate ophthalmopathy from hyperthyroidism, a discovery set of approximately 100 patients was enrolled, consisting of 40 to 45 with ophthalmopathy and under 65 with stable hyperthyroidism. An independent validation cohort was composed of some 19 hyperthyroidism patients and around 16 patients who later progressed from hyperthyroidism to ophthalmopathy. After sampling, hyperthyroidism patients received methimazole starting at 30 mg daily, and ophthalmopathy patients received high-dose intravenous methylprednisolone. In roughly six hyperthyroidism patients, the T-cell repertoires found in thyroid tissue were compared with those found in blood. Broad study findings and their caveats: Among expanded thyroid clonotypes with frequency above 0.001, most also showed up in blood, which suggests that blood repertoires may reflect the thyroid immune response. The 13-signature model separated ophthalmopathy from stable hyperthyroidism with 87.88% sensitivity and approximately 83% specificity in cross-validation, and 80%/75% in the test set. Sample size was not statistically predetermined, and group allocation was not concealed from the investigators. In validation, the model predicted ophthalmopathy progression with about 71% sensitivity and about 73% specificity; about a dozen predicted patients were CT-confirmed with GO in a median of approximately 6.5 months.

In the case of this clonotype: The antigen it binds to is not known. Base qualities were left out, and no much larger clone turns up one base away.

Patients with ophthalmopathy had moderately to severely active disease, with a Clinical Activity Score of 3 or more, a NOSPECS grade of 4 or more, and a disease duration of less than 3 months. Anyone with other autoimmune diseases, uncontrolled infections, pregnancy or lactation was excluded from the study. Clinical symptoms, serum thyroxine, TRAb, thyroid ultrasound and orbital computed tomography were used for diagnosis. Using Ficoll-Paque density gradient centrifugation, PBMCs were isolated from about 9.4 ml of fresh peripheral blood. Total RNA was extracted with Trizol reagent and quality-checked on an Agilent 2100 Bioanalyzer. For repertoire sequencing, the TCR beta CDR3 regions were amplified from RNA transcripts. The first round of RT-PCR was done with HTBI primers and the Qiagen OneStep RT-PCR kit, and was followed by a second round of multiplex PCR, then size selection and purification. Sequencing of the libraries was carried out on an Illumina HiSeq2000 in paired-end mode with 100 bp reads. Per the authors' processing: SOAPnuke was used for read processing, and reads with adapters, uncalled bases, a mean Phred below 15, or no exact constant-primer or identifier match were discarded. COPE v1.2.5 was used to merge the high-quality paired reads. Each unique nucleotide sequence was treated as a clonotype, and MiTCR v1.1 was used to align the clonotypes to the IMGT TRB V, D and J references. The analysis was limited to V-J combinations with a frequency above 0.0001, which together covered 99% to 99.2% of the repertoires. For each V-J combination, a TCR clonal expansion and chaos score was defined as F50 clonal expansion divided by the chaos observed in the TCRdist matrix. Welch's t-statistics and random forest were used to reduce the features to 10 to 15 V-J combinations, which were then used as input to a naive Bayes classifier. The Morisita-Horn index was used to measure how similar the thyroid and blood repertoires were. Through fastp at Q25 and MiXCR, TCRdb rebuilt clones from the public reads, retaining in-frame beta chains. A single entry per CDR3 protein holds the most common genes and DNA from its merged rows. It is TCRdb's table, rather than the study itself, that gives the V and J calls and clone size. Counted in this sample were 650,000 to 900,000 distinct CDR3 sequences; around 40% of them appeared once. The top ten clones comprise 40% to 45% of the sample.

Reading the germline V gene gives CDR1 SNHLY and CDR2 FYNNEI. The CDR3 numbers 17 residues from cysteine through phenylalanine. Solely the CDR3 DNA is kept, with 51 bases framed from the first base. V is clipped by 7 bases and J by 0 bases, and the sequence between their germline boundaries is 22 bases long. The sequencing sample was made of peripheral blood. This sequence uses TRBV2 and TRBJ2-7; TRBD1 is a weak D gene call, 6 bases matching. The clonotype originates from an adult man with Graves' ophthalmopathy. The CDR3 region: CASTKMSGQILSYEQYF. The nucleotide sequence reads TGTGCCAGCACAAAGATGAGCGGACAGATCCTCTCCTACGAGCAGTACTTC.